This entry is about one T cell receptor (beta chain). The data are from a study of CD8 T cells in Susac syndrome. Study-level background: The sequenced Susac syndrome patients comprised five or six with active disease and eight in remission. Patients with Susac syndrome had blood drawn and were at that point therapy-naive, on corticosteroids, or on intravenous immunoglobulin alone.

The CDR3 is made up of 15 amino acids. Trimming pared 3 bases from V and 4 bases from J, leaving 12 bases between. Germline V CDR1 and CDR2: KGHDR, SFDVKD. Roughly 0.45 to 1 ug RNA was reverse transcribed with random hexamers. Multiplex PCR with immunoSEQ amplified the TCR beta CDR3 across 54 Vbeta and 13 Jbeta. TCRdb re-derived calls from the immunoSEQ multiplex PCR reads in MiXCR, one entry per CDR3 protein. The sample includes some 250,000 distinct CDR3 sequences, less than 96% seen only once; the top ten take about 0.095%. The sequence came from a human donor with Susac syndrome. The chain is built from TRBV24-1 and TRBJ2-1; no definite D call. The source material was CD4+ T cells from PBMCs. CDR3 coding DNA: TGTGCCACCAGTGATCCGGCTAGTAGGTACAATGAGCAGTTCTTC. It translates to CATSDPASRYNEQFF.